This T cell receptor (beta chain) was observed in a study of PD-1 blockade in classical Hodgkin lymphoma. Across the study: Patients were treated with nivolumab at 3 mg/kg, and this was given intravenously every 2 weeks.

Every patient had relapsed following autologous stem cell transplantation, and cohorts differed in brentuximab vedotin exposure. Sequencing used immunoSEQ multiplex PCR; TCRdb keeps in-frame clones, though not all of them. Among 95,000 to 100,000 clones listed, more than 85% were seen once. The CDR3 length is 13 residues. With 2 bases removed from V and 6 bases from J, the gap between germline ends came to 9 bases. The germline V gene encodes CDR1 SGHDT and CDR2 YYEEEE. The chain links TRBV5-6 to TRBJ1-5; D is possibly TRBD1 (5 bases). The specimen was peripheral blood mononuclear cells (PBMCs), collected before the second cycle of nivolumab. The source of this sequence is a human donor with classical Hodgkin lymphoma. Here the CDR3 reads CASSFGGTQPQHF. Written as DNA, the CDR3 is TGTGCCAGCAGCTTCGGGGGGACTCAGCCCCAGCATTTT. Based on the CDR3 plus reference TRBV5-6 and TRBJ1-5, the full variable domain is DAGVTQSPTHLIKTRGQQVTLRCSPKSGHDTVSWYQQALGQGPQFIFQYYEEEERQRGNFPDRFSGHQFPNYSSELNVNALLLGDSALYLCASSFGGTQPQHFGDGTRLSIL.